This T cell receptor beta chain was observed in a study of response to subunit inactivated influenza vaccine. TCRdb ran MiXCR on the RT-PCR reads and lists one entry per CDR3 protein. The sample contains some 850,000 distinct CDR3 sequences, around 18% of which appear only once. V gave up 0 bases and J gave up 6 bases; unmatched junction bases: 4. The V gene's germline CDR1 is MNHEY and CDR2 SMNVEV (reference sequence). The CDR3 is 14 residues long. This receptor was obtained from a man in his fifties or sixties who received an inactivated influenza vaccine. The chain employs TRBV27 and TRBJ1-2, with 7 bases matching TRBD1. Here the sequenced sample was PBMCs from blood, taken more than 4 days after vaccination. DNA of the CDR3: TGTGCCAGCAGTTTATCTTTAGGGGGCGATGGCTACACCTTC. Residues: CASSLSLGGDGYTF.